This T cell receptor beta chain was sequenced during a study of T-cell memory formation after mild COVID-19. Study-wide results and caveats: Among contracting clones, CD4+ were mainly CM/EM and CD8+ enriched in EMRA.

On this clonotype: Its antigen is unknown.

Trimming cost V 5 bases and J 6 bases; bases outside gene matches: 3. The CDR3 is 13 residues long. TCRdb reanalysed the 5' RACE reads using MiXCR and keeps one entry per CDR3 protein. The sample holds 120,000 to 150,000 distinct CDR3 sequences, 15% to 20% seen once. The sequencing input was PBMCs or a T cell subset sorted from them (not recorded which). This TCR came from an adult woman who had mild COVID-19 (a few samples of this study predate the infection). Cell type and time point are not known. V gene TRBV12-3 or TRBV12-4 combines with J gene TRBJ2-2; 7 bases are a match to TRBD2. CDR3 DNA: TGTGCCAGCAGTGTCGGGGGGTCCGGGGAGCTGTTTTTT. As protein: CASSVGGSGELFF.